Presented here are 28 T cell receptor beta chains from one specimen sequenced in a study of blood T cells in healthy people across ages. Through a sample-barcoded 5' primer and a J-beta primer mix, a second PCR was run for roughly 6 to 11 cycles. TCRdb reanalysed the 5' RACE reads using MiXCR and keeps one entry per CDR3 protein. The sample has about 970,000 distinct CDR3 sequences, approximately 50% seen once; the top ten hold around 21%. Sequences were obtained from blood. All receptors derive from a woman in her sixties in good health.

The rearrangement uses TRBV27 and TRBJ2-7; 9 bases are a match to TRBD2. Per germline, CDR1 MNHEY and CDR2 SMNVEV (reference sequence). This CDR3 has 16 residues. With 2 bases clipped from V and 2 bases from J, the junction kept 7 bases outside the gene matches. The DNA for the CDR3 is TGTGCCAGCAGTTTAAGTGGATTAGCGGGAGCCTACGAGCAGTACTTC. This codes for CASSLSGLAGAYEQYF.

The V gene is TRBV29-1, the J gene TRBJ1-2; D might be TRBD1 (5 bases). CDR1 and CDR2 (germline): SQVTM, ANQGSEA. With 0 bases removed from V and 4 bases from J, the gap between germline ends came to 9 bases. The CDR3 extends over 13 amino acids. The CDR3 sequence: CSVEEDTCYGYTF. The CDR3 DNA reads TGCAGCGTTGAAGAGGACACATGCTATGGCTACACCTTC.

The V and J genes are TRBV6-6 and TRBJ2-3; 8 bases fit TRBD2. The CDR3 loop spans 16 amino acids. The trim removed 5 bases at V and 2 bases at J, leaving 9 bases unmatched. In germline, CDR1 is MNHNY, CDR2 SVGAGI (reference sequence). This CDR3 is CASSPLYSGDTDTQYF. As DNA, the CDR3 is TGTGCCAGCAGTCCGTTATATAGCGGGGACACAGATACGCAGTATTTT.

J is TRBJ2-5 and V is TRBV7-9; the match to TRBD2 covers 8 bases. V gave up 2 bases and J gave up 4 bases; unmatched junction bases: 3. The CDR3 runs 14 residues. CDR1 SEHNR and CDR2 FQNEAQ come from the germline V gene (reference sequence). The CDR3: CASSLSGSRETQYF. As DNA, the CDR3 is TGTGCCAGCAGCTTAAGCGGGAGTAGAGAGACCCAGTACTTC. The full variable domain, rest sourced from reference TRBV7-9 and TRBJ2-5, is DTGVSQNPRHKITKRGQNVTFRCDPISEHNRLYWYRQTLGQGPEFLTYFQNEAQLEKSRLLSDRFSAERPKGSFSTLEIQRTEQGDSAMYLCASSLSGSRETQYFGPGTRLLVL.

The chain uses TRBV6-6 and TRBJ2-2; no clear D gene. The CDR3 sequence is 13 residues long. Looked up from germline, CDR1 is MNHNY and CDR2 is SVGAGI (reference sequence). With 6 bases removed from V and 5 bases from J, the gap between germline ends came to 10 bases. This CDR3 is CASSLSETGELFF. The CDR3 nucleotides are TGTGCCAGCAGCCTCTCAGAGACCGGGGAGCTGTTTTTT.

The rearrangement joins TRBV20-1 to TRBJ1-5; 8 nucleotides match TRBD1. The ends lost 1 base at V and 0 bases at J; junction bases unmatched: 8. The germline gives CDR1 DFQATT, CDR2 SNEGSKA (reference sequence). The CDR3 is made up of 17 amino acids. CDR3 sequence: CSARGTGGGYSNQPQHF. The CDR3 region has the DNA TGCAGTGCTAGAGGTACAGGGGGAGGGTATAGCAATCAGCCCCAGCATTTT.

Here the CDR3 reads CASRGQGANEQYF. The CDR3 nucleotides are TGTGCCAGCAGGGGACAGGGGGCCAACGAGCAGTACTTC. The V gene is TRBV2, the J gene TRBJ2-7; 12 bases are a match to TRBD1. CDR3 length: 13 residues. Germline V lookup: CDR1 SNHLY, CDR2 FYNNEI. Trimming took 6 bases from V and 5 from J; bases not matched to a gene: 2.

The V and J genes are TRBV7-7 and TRBJ2-1; D uncertain. The CDR3 sequence is 13 residues long. Germline V lookup: CDR1 SSHAT, CDR2 FNYEAQ (reference sequence). Trimming stripped 0 bases from V and 6 bases from J, with 6 bases between. CDR3 DNA sequence: TGTGCCAGCAGCTTAGCCCACTCCAATGAGCAGTTCTTC. Residues: CASSLAHSNEQFF.

This clonotype was picked up a small number of times. In nucleotides, the CDR3 is TGTGCCAGCACCAGTCCTCCTAACGAGCAGTACTTC. This sequence encodes CASTSPPNEQYF. V gene TRBV28 combines with J gene TRBJ2-7, with unresolved D. Per the germline V gene, CDR1 is MDHEN and CDR2 is SYDVKM. V shed 7 bases and J shed 5 bases, with 12 bases lying between them. The CDR3 extends over 12 amino acids.

The rearrangement joins TRBV7-2 to TRBJ2-3; TRBD1 matches at 8 bases. Germline CDR1 SGHTA, CDR2 FQGNSA. J gave up 2 bases and V 4 bases, and 8 bases lay outside the gene matches. The CDR3 is 16 amino acids. The CDR3 DNA reads as TGTGCCAGCAGCTCCGGGACAGGATTTTTCACAGATACGCAGTATTTT. Its translation is CASSSGTGFFTDTQYF.

This rearrangement joins TRBV4-3 to TRBJ2-5; no clear D. Germline values: CDR1 LGHNA, CDR2 YSLEER. Between the trimmed V and J ends, which lost 0 bases and 7 bases, there was a span of 9 bases. CDR3 length: 13 residues. The CDR3 here is CASSQDLFGTQYF. DNA of the CDR3: TGCGCCAGCAGCCAAGATCTCTTCGGGACCCAGTACTTC.

The J gene is TRBJ2-5, the V gene TRBV2, with no clear D. CDR1 SNHLY and CDR2 FYNNEI come from the germline V gene. Deletions cut 7 bases from V and 10 bases from J, with 19 bases between. CDR3 length equals 13 residues. CDR3 DNA: TGTGCCAGCAACACTGTTTATCCCTCGAGCCAGTACTTC. Translated: CASNTVYPSSQYF.

The chain is built from TRBV21-1 and TRBJ1-5; no DNA check was done on the table's D call, TRBD1. TRBV21-1 is annotated as a pseudogene. This CDR3 has 17 amino acids. The CDR3 here is CASSKRQGPGSNQPQHF. DNA of the CDR3: TGTGCCAGCAGCAAAAGACAGGGGCCCGGTAGCAATCAGCCCCAGCATTTT.

This chain connects TRBV2 to TRBJ2-7; D unresolved. In germline, CDR1 is SNHLY, CDR2 FYNNEI. The V and J ends lost 4 bases and 5 bases respectively, with 6 bases between them. The CDR3 runs to 11 residues. The CDR3 nucleotides are TGTGCCAGCAGTGTGCAGGACGAGCAGTACTTC. Its translation: CASSVQDEQYF.

The genes are TRBV6-4 and TRBJ2-3, with 10 bases lining up with TRBD2. V was clipped by 5 bases and J by 0 bases; unmatched bases: 5. In germline, CDR1 is MRHNA, CDR2 SNTAGT. This CDR3 comprises 16 residues. CDR3 residues: CASSLTSGTSTDTQYF. Here the CDR3 DNA reads TGTGCCAGCAGTTTAACTAGCGGGACTAGCACAGATACGCAGTATTTT.

This sequence joins TRBV13 and TRBJ2-1; 9 bases are shared with TRBD2. V lost 4 bases to trimming and J lost 10 bases; unmatched junction nucleotides: 14. There are 16 residues in the CDR3. Germline V gene sequence: CDR1 PRHDT, CDR2 FYEKMQ (reference sequence). The CDR3 loop reads CASSSSRTSENYEQFF. DNA of the CDR3: TGTGCCAGCAGCTCCAGTCGGACTAGCGAGAACTACGAGCAGTTCTTC.

This chain joins TRBV7-9 and TRBJ1-2; D call uncertain. This CDR3 is built from 11 residues. The V end was cut by 5 bases, the J end by 6 bases, with 7 bases between. The germline V gene has CDR1 SEHNR and CDR2 FQNEAQ (reference sequence). The CDR3 region has the DNA TGTGCCAGCAGCACAGTAGATGGCTACACCTTC. Its translation is CASSTVDGYTF.

This chain joins TRBV6-4 and TRBJ2-3, with D unclear. Germline lookup yields CDR1 MRHNA and CDR2 SNTAGT. The V end was cut by 4 bases, the J end by 0 bases, with 11 bases between. This CDR3 comprises 15 residues. Here the CDR3 DNA reads TGTGCCAGCAGTGTAAGCGAAGGGAGCACAGATACGCAGTATTTT. Its translation: CASSVSEGSTDTQYF.

This CDR3 reads CASSLGGGPHNEQYF. DNA of the CDR3: TGTGCCAGCAGTTTGGGTGGAGGCCCACACAATGAGCAGTACTTC. The chain recombines TRBV12-3 or TRBV12-4 with TRBJ2-5, with a weak D call TRBD2 (5 bases). This CDR3 is 15 amino acids long. Deletions cut 3 bases from V and 11 bases from J, with 22 bases between.

This sequence joins TRBV6-1 and TRBJ2-3; a possible D gene is TRBD1 (5 bases). In germline, CDR1 is MNHNS, CDR2 SASEGT. Trimming took 7 bases from V and 2 from J, leaving 13 bases between them. The CDR3 consists of 14 residues. The DNA for the CDR3 is TGTGCCAGCAAGGGGCTTAGGGCCACAGATACGCAGTATTTT. Protein product: CASKGLRATDTQYF.

V gene TRBV4-3 combines with J gene TRBJ1-2; weak D call: TRBD1 (6 bases). Trimming removed 5 bases at V and 4 bases at J, with 8 bases between. CDR3 length equals 12 residues. Germline values: CDR1 LGHNA, CDR2 YSLEER. The CDR3 nucleotides read TGCGCCAGCAGCAAAGGGGGCTATGGCTACACCTTC. Translating gives CASSKGGYGYTF.

This clonotype appeared a few times. The V gene is TRBV3-1, the J gene TRBJ2-5; D unclear. The germline V gene encodes CDR1 LGHDT and CDR2 YNNKEL (reference sequence). This CDR3 is 16 amino acids long. Trimming took 7 bases from V and 9 from J, leaving 27 bases between them. In DNA form, the CDR3 reads TGTGCCAGCACCGCCGGCGCCAGGACGTCTCTGCTGGCCCAGTACTTC. Protein: CASTAGARTSLLAQYF.

The chain uses TRBV21-1 and TRBJ1-2. TRBV21-1 is deemed a pseudogene. The CDR3 has 17 amino acids. As DNA, the CDR3 is TGTGCCAGCAGCAAAGAAAAGCAGACACCAGATACTGGGGGCTACACCTTC. Its translation is CASSKEKQTPDTGGYTF.

This clonotype has a handful of counts. The CDR3 region has the DNA TGTGCCAGCAGTAATACACAGGGTTTGGAGACCCAGTACTTC. Translating gives CASSNTQGLETQYF. The gene calls are TRBV6-6 and TRBJ2-5; D is perhaps TRBD1 (6 bases). The CDR3 is 14 residues long. V lost 5 bases to trimming and J lost 5 bases, with 15 bases between them. Germline V CDR1 and CDR2: MNHNY, SVGAGI (reference sequence).

This clonotype was detected only a few times. The chain recombines TRBV5-6 with TRBJ2-3, with 7 positions matching TRBD2. The V gene end was trimmed by 3 bases and the J gene end by 1 base; junction bases not matched to a gene: 5. The CDR3 contains 15 residues. Germline CDR1 reads SGHDT; CDR2 reads YYEEEE. CDR3 residues: CASSSKRERTDTQYF. The CDR3 DNA follows: TGTGCCAGCAGCTCCAAGCGGGAACGCACAGATACGCAGTATTTT.

The V and J genes are TRBV14 and TRBJ1-1; D is unclear. Trimming stripped 0 bases from V and 4 bases from J, with 9 bases between. The CDR3 covers 14 residues. Germline CDR1 and CDR2: SGHDN and FVKESK. CDR3 sequence reads: CASSQETVGTEAFF. The DNA of the CDR3 is TGTGCCAGCAGCCAAGAAACCGTGGGCACTGAAGCTTTCTTT.

The chain is built from TRBV28 and TRBJ2-7; D is undetermined. The CDR3 has 15 amino acids. Trimming took 5 bases from V and 2 from J, leaving 16 bases between them. Per germline, CDR1 MDHEN and CDR2 SYDVKM. The CDR3 region has the DNA TGTGCCAGCAGTCCCACACAGTCTAAGGCCTACGAGCAGTACTTC. This gives the protein CASSPTQSKAYEQYF.

This chain connects TRBV20-1 to TRBJ2-7; TRBD2 matches 10 bases. The CDR3 has 15 residues. Germline assignment: CDR1 DFQATT and CDR2 SNEGSKA (reference sequence). V lost 2 bases to trimming and J lost 7 bases; unmatched junction nucleotides: 11. CDR3 residues: CSARRGVAGGSEQYF. The CDR3, as DNA: TGCAGTGCTAGAAGGGGAGTAGCGGGAGGTAGTGAGCAGTACTTC.